This T cell receptor (beta chain) is drawn from a study of cytomegalovirus exposure and HLA in healthy donors. Study-level results: Investigators reported 150 to 200 TCR beta chains as tied to cytomegalovirus.

This clone was seen a few times. Its antigen is currently unknown. In the PCR, 60 Vbeta and 13 Jbeta primers were used. The protocol was immunoSEQ multiplex PCR, while the TCRdb copy is restricted to in-frame clones and leaves out a portion. This table holds about 190,000 clones, 80% found once. Sequences were obtained from PBMCs. This clonotype was sampled from a man in his forties in good health and CMV-seropositive.

CDR3 nucleotides: TGTGCCAGCAGCTTGGCCCGGGGTTACGAGCAGTACTTC. This translates into CASSLARGYEQYF. The chain is built from TRBV5-6 and TRBJ2-7, with D maybe TRBD2 (5 bases). Trimming cost V 0 bases and J 4 bases, with 8 bases left between them. Germline CDR1 SGHDT, CDR2 YYEEEE. There are 13 residues in the CDR3.